The 21 T cell receptor beta chains below all came from one sample that was sequenced in a study of blood T cell repertoires in COVID-19. Sequenced by immunoSEQ multiplex PCR; TCRdb stores in-frame clones only, minus some. The sample contains fewer than 500,000 clones, roughly 80% of which appear only once. Sample: peripheral blood. The origin of the receptors is a human donor with acute or convalescent COVID-19. The donor label of this sample is uncertain.

This clone was recorded only once. The chain has TRBV11-3 and TRBJ2-5; 9 nucleotides agree with TRBD2. The germline CDR1 and CDR2 sequences are SGHNT and YENEEA. The trim removed 0 bases at V and 5 bases at J, leaving 4 bases unmatched. The CDR3 is 15 residues long. In nucleotides, the CDR3 is TGTGCCAGCAGCTTAGAGGGGCTAGCGGGGGAGACCCAGTACTTC. Its translation: CASSLEGLAGETQYF.

The sample holds one count of this clone. This sequence joins TRBV6-1 and TRBJ1-5; TRBD1 might be the D (5 bases). V was cut by 4 bases and J by 8 bases, with 24 bases left in between. CDR3 length equals 17 residues. Looked up from germline, CDR1 is MNHNS and CDR2 is SASEGT. The CDR3 is CASSGAHGIASGEPQHF. DNA for the CDR3: TGTGCCAGCAGTGGGGCTCACGGGATAGCCTCGGGGGAGCCCCAGCATTTT.

The rearrangement uses TRBV19 and TRBJ2-3; no firm D call. The CDR3 extends over 14 amino acids. The V end lost 4 bases, the J end lost 2 bases, and 10 bases lay between the germline ends. Per germline, CDR1 LNHDA and CDR2 SQIVND (reference sequence). CDR3 DNA: TGTGCCAGTAGTACTAATTGGGCCACAGATACGCAGTATTTT. Residues: CASSTNWATDTQYF.

V is TRBV12-5 and J is TRBJ2-3, with 10 bases fitting TRBD2. In germline, CDR1 is LGHNT, CDR2 FRNRAP. The junction had 4 bases not matched to a gene; V was cut back by 7 bases and J by 3 bases. The CDR3 has 14 residues. The CDR3 DNA is TGTGCTAGTGCCATAGCGGGGGGAACAGATACGCAGTATTTT. Translating it yields CASAIAGGTDTQYF.

The chain couples TRBV12-3 or TRBV12-4 to TRBJ2-1; D possibly corresponds to TRBD1 (5 bases). The CDR3 has 13 residues. The ends were cut back, 4 bases at V and 4 bases at J, with 8 bases in the middle. The CDR3 region has the DNA TGTGCCAGCAGTTCAGGGCGGTACAATGAGCAGTTCTTC. Amino acids: CASSSGRYNEQFF.

The V and J genes are TRBV10-3 and TRBJ2-5, with TRBD2 matching 9 bases. This CDR3 is built from 14 residues. Trimming removed 3 bases from V and 5 bases from J; junction bases left unmatched: 4. Germline V gene lookup returns CDR1 ENHRY and CDR2 SYGVKD. The CDR3 here is CAISEPAGGETQYF. The CDR3 DNA reads as TGTGCCATCAGTGAACCAGCGGGGGGCGAGACCCAGTACTTC.

CDR3 amino acids: CASSQDLGGTEKLFF. The CDR3 nucleotides are TGTGCCAGCAGCCAAGATCTCGGCGGAACTGAAAAACTGTTTTTT. The V call is TRBV3-1 (or the pseudogene TRBV3-2), the J call TRBJ1-4; D remains ambiguous. This CDR3 is built from 15 residues. Per the germline V gene, CDR1 is LGHDT and CDR2 is YNNKEL (reference sequence). With 0 bases removed from V and 7 bases from J, the gap between germline ends came to 12 bases.

This chain joins TRBV12-3 or TRBV12-4 and TRBJ1-3, with D maybe TRBD1 (5 bases). The CDR3 loop spans 13 amino acids. V lost 6 bases and J lost 4, with 10 bases in between. The CDR3 loop is CASSSRQGNTIYF. CDR3 DNA sequence: TGTGCCAGCAGCTCTCGACAGGGAAACACCATATATTTT.

This clone appeared a single time. The J gene is TRBJ2-1, the V gene TRBV5-1; 11 nucleotides agree with TRBD2. This CDR3 comprises 16 residues. The germline V gene encodes CDR1 SGHRS and CDR2 YFSETQ. V dropped 2 bases and J dropped 14; count of bases not matched to a gene: 15. The CDR3 region is CASSFLIAGGPSGEFF. The CDR3 coding sequence is TGCGCCAGCAGCTTCTTAATAGCGGGAGGGCCAAGCGGGGAGTTCTTC.

The V and J genes are TRBV18 and TRBJ1-2; 9 bases are shared with TRBD1. The CDR3 has 16 amino acids. Germline-derived CDR1 and CDR2 are KGHSH and LQKENI. J lost 8 bases, V lost 4 bases, and 14 bases had no gene match. The CDR3 DNA reads TGTGCCAGCTCACAGGACAGGGGTCCCTTCAAGCCGGGCTACACCTTC. It encodes CASSQDRGPFKPGYTF.

The chain carries TRBV3-1 (or the pseudogene TRBV3-2) and TRBJ2-7; 16 positions match TRBD2. The CDR3 is 20 amino acids. Germline V lookup: CDR1 LGHDT, CDR2 YNNKEL (reference sequence). The V and J ends lost 0 bases and 0 bases, in that order; junction bases with no gene match: 8. The CDR3 protein is CASSQEMGLAGGLHSYEQYF. For the CDR3, the DNA is TGTGCCAGCAGCCAAGAAATGGGACTAGCGGGAGGGCTACACTCCTACGAGCAGTACTTC.

This clone was recorded once. The rearrangement links TRBV19 to TRBJ1-5, with a tentative D call TRBD1 (5 bases). Trimming pared 5 bases from V and 2 bases from J, leaving 16 bases between. Germline V lookup: CDR1 LNHDA, CDR2 SQIVND (reference sequence). This CDR3 is built from 16 residues. DNA of the CDR3: TGTGCCAGTAGTGCCATCACAGGTACCCGCAATCAGCCCCAGCATTTT. Translating it yields CASSAITGTRNQPQHF. The entire variable domain, with the rest obtained from reference TRBV19 and TRBJ1-5, is as follows: DGGITQSPKYLFRKEGQNVTLSCEQNLNHDAMYWYRQDPGQGLRLIYYSQIVNDFQKGDIAEGYSVSREKKESFPLTVTSAQKNPTAFYLCASSAITGTRNQPQHFGDGTRLSIL.

The J gene is TRBJ1-3, the V gene TRBV14; the match to TRBD1 covers 7 bases. The CDR3 sequence is 18 residues long. CDR1 SGHDN and CDR2 FVKESK come from the germline V gene. The V segment lost 1 base and the J segment 4 bases; nucleotides outside the gene matches: 13. In DNA, the CDR3 is TGTGCCAGCAGCCAAGGGGTCGGGGACAGCTACCGAGGAAACACCATATATTTT. Translating gives CASSQGVGDSYRGNTIYF.

This clone was recorded a few times. This chain uses TRBV6-1 with TRBJ2-5, with a tentative D call TRBD1 (6 bases). Germline lookup yields CDR1 MNHNS and CDR2 SASEGT. This CDR3 comprises 14 residues. V lost 2 bases and J lost 2, with 9 bases in between. CDR3 in DNA: TGTGCCAGCAGTGAAAACAGGGCGCAAGAGACCCAGTACTTC. Translation gives CASSENRAQETQYF.

The chain recombines TRBV6-5 with TRBJ1-1; possible D gene TRBD1, 6 bases. V lost 6 bases and J lost 6, with 17 bases in between. Per the germline V gene, CDR1 is MNHEY and CDR2 is SVGAGI. The CDR3 contains 14 residues. This CDR3 is CASRRAGANPEAFF. CDR3 DNA sequence: TGTGCCAGCAGACGCGCAGGGGCGAATCCTGAAGCTTTCTTT.

The gene calls are TRBV2 and TRBJ2-5; 10 nucleotides align to TRBD2. The CDR3 is 15 amino acids. With V trimmed by 5 bases and J by 5 bases, 8 bases remained unmatched. Per germline, CDR1 SNHLY and CDR2 FYNNEI. This CDR3 is CASSLAGAGGETQYF. The CDR3, as DNA: TGTGCCAGCAGTCTAGCGGGAGCTGGGGGGGAGACCCAGTACTTC.

This rearrangement joins TRBV30 to TRBJ1-4; D is possibly TRBD1 (6 bases). Germline-derived CDR1 and CDR2 are GTSNPN and SVGIG (reference sequence). V lost 2 bases, J lost 7 bases, and 11 bases lay in between. The CDR3 runs to 13 residues. The CDR3 spells CAWSPDSFEKLFF. CDR3 nucleotides: TGTGCCTGGAGTCCGGACAGCTTTGAAAAACTGTTTTTT.

Of note for this clone: The same CDR3 can be traced to other DNA sequences in this sample. The chain joins TRBV29-1 to TRBJ1-1, with 8 bases identical to TRBD1. V trimming: 5 bases; J trimming: 2 bases; junction bases outside the gene matches: 4. Germline V CDR1 and CDR2: SQVTM, ANQGSEA. There are 13 residues in the CDR3. The CDR3 nucleotides read TGCAGCGTTCGTACAGGGGGAAACACTGAAGCTTTCTTT. It is translated as CSVRTGGNTEAFF.

The count of this clone is one. The chain combines TRBV4-2 with TRBJ2-3, with 8 bases lining up with TRBD1. The junction had 16 bases not matched to a gene; V was cut back by 2 bases and J by 3 bases. Germline loops: CDR1 LGHNA, CDR2 YNFKEQ. The CDR3 consists of 19 residues. CDR3: CASSQHLHSDREKTDTQYF. The CDR3 region has the DNA TGTGCCAGCAGCCAACACCTTCATTCGGACAGGGAGAAAACAGATACGCAGTATTTT.

The chain carries TRBV7-8 and TRBJ1-2; unclear D gene. The V gene lost 5 bases and the J gene lost 2 bases, with 15 bases spanning the gap. The CDR3 runs to 15 residues. Germline V gene lookup returns CDR1 SGHVS and CDR2 FQNEAQ. CDR3 sequence (DNA): TGTGCCAGCAGCCCAGGCAGAGATCCCAACTATGGCTACACCTTC. This gives the protein CASSPGRDPNYGYTF. Variable domain in full (rest from reference TRBV7-8 and TRBJ1-2): GAGVSQSPRYKVAKRGQDVALRCDPISGHVSLFWYQQALGQGPEFLTYFQNEAQLDKSGLPSDRFFAERPEGSVSTLKIQRTQQEDSAVYLCASSPGRDPNYGYTFGSGTRLTVV.

The V call is TRBV5-6, the J call TRBJ1-3; D perhaps matches TRBD1 (5 bases). V was shortened by 2 bases and J by 8 bases, with 20 bases between the two germline ends. The CDR3 runs to 16 residues. Germline CDR1 is SGHDT and CDR2 is YYEEEE. The CDR3 bases are TGTGCCAGCAGCTTTGGACCGAATCTGTTAGGGGACACCATATATTTT. This translates into CASSFGPNLLGDTIYF.